This T cell receptor beta chain emerged from a study of T cells in Graves' hyperthyroidism and ophthalmopathy. Study context: The initial diagnosis was the point when peripheral blood was collected, ahead of any treatment.

Extraction of PBMCs used 10 ml of fresh peripheral blood. It was RNA transcripts that yielded the amplified TCR beta CDR3 regions. TCR CDR3 underwent first-round RT-PCR with the HTBI primer set. TCRdb ran MiXCR on the multiplex PCR reads and lists one entry per CDR3 protein. The repertoire has some 580,000 distinct CDR3 sequences, roughly a sixth of them found once; the top ten carry under 3.5%. Trimming took 8 bases from V and 6 from J, leaving 17 bases between them. CDR1 is MNHNS and CDR2 is SASEGT in the germline V gene. The CDR3 covers 14 residues. This clonotype was seen many times. The source is a woman in her forties with Graves' ophthalmopathy. The rearrangement joins TRBV6-1 to TRBJ2-1, with D perhaps being TRBD1 or TRBD2 (5 bases each). The sample consisted of blood. The DNA of the CDR3 is TGTGCCAGCGTGAGGGACGGCATACCCAATGAGCAGTTCTTC. Its translation is CASVRDGIPNEQFF.